This T cell receptor (beta chain) was captured in a study of shared clonotypes between healthy human individuals. Across the whole study: Each donor's CD4 naive and CD4 memory cells filled three plates apiece, CD8 naive two, and CD8 memory one. Study-wide points: Larger richness was generally estimated for naive than memory subsets.

Points on this clone: The antigen remains unidentified.

The CDR3 spans 15 residues. Trimming at V came to 6 bases and at J to 13 bases, leaving 9 bases not matched to a gene. CDR1 and CDR2 (germline): MDHEN, SYDVKM. Produced via immunoSEQ multiplex PCR; TCRdb's table is partial and in-frame only. The repertoire includes some 650,000 clones, about 96% of them detected once, and approximately 0.057% sits in the top ten. V usage is TRBV28 and J usage is TRBJ2-1; the match to TRBD2 covers 16 bases. The sequenced sample consisted of naive CD4+ T cells sorted from blood. Indicated subset: CD45RA+ positively selected. The TCR sequence derives from a woman in her twenties or thirties in good health. In nucleotides, the CDR3 is TGTGCCAGCAGATCCGGGACTAGCGGGAGGGCCAGTCAGTTCTTC. It is translated as CASRSGTSGRASQFF.